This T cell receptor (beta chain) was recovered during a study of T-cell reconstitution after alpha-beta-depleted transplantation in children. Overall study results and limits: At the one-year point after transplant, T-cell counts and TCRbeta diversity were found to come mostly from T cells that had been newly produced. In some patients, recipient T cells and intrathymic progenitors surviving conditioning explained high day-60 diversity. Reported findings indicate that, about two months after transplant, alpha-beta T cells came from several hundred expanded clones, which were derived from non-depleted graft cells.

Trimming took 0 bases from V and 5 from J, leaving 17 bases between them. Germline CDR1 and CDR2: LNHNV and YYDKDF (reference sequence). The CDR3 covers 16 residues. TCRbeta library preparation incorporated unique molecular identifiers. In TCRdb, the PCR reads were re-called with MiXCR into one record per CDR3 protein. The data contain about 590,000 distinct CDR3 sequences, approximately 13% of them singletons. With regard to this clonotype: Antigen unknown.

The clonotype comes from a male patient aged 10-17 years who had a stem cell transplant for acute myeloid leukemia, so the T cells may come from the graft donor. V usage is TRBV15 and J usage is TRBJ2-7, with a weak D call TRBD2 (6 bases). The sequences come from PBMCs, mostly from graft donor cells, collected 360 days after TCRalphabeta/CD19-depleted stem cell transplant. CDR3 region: CATSRDLGTSLHEQYF. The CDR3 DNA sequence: TGTGCCACCAGCAGAGATCTGGGGACTTCCCTTCACGAGCAGTACTTC.